The present T cell receptor beta chain was sequenced within a study of CD8 T cell repertoires and HIV-1 epitope variants. As for the study in general: IL-2, IL-7 and IL-15 were added on days 3 and 7 of approximately 10-day cultures.

Assay used: immunoSEQ multiplex PCR; TCRdb lists only in-frame clones, some missing. The profile shows about 3,700 clones, 50% to 80% of them singletons. Worth noting for this clone: Its specificity is unknown.

This receptor was obtained from a male donor with HIV. The material sequenced was cultured CD8+ T cells derived from PBMCs.

CDR3 bases: TGTGCCAGCAGCTCAGCCGGGACAGGGGTGAGCTCCTACAATGAGCAGTTCTTC. Translating gives CASSSAGTGVSSYNEQFF. The chain is built from TRBV7-9 and TRBJ2-1; 10 bases line up with TRBD1. Trimming took 4 bases from V and 0 from J; bases not matched to a gene: 9. This CDR3 has 18 residues. Germline V gene sequence: CDR1 SEHNR, CDR2 FQNEAQ (reference sequence).